This record covers a single TCR beta chain. The antigen it recognizes is unknown. The record has no base qualities; no much larger clone is one base away. These data are taken from a study of cytomegalovirus exposure and HLA in healthy donors (TCRdb year 2017). Looking at the study overall: An earlier analysis of roughly 500 of the donors reported 276 Gb of sequence data and 117 million unique TCR beta sequences obtained from 180 million or so T cells. An early release covering roughly 580 HLA-typed donors comprised roughly 300 gigabases of sequencing data and around 80 million unique TCR sequences. The genetic ancestry cluster associated with self-reported Caucasian donors included 81% of the roughly 400 genotyped donors. The study was designed to test whether signatures of past pathogen exposure could be identified by cataloging public T cell receptors. Using immunosequencing, the study profiled T cell repertoires from about 610 subjects and related those repertoires to cytomegalovirus serostatus. Besides the first cohort of under 700 subjects, a separate validation cohort made up of 120 different subjects was used. To predict cytomegalovirus infection status, the study combined high-throughput TCR immunosequencing, statistical association of individual TCRs with disease status, and machine learning. In a later analysis, previously published TCR beta repertoires from several hundred donors were re-analyzed and high-resolution HLA genotyping was added so that TCR occurrence patterns could be studied. Rather than using new phenotypic data, the later analysis identified candidate immune exposures from TCR beta sequences and from how often those sequences occurred across donors. To decide whether each TCR beta V gene segment behaved as functional or pseudogenic, an earlier analysis of 587 of the donors relied on high-throughput TCR beta sequencing. Donor age, sex, ethnicity and CMV serostatus were collected together with the repertoire data. A later genetic analysis took genome-wide SNP genotypes for about three fifths of the 666 donors and used that subset as a discovery cohort. All discovery cohort repertoires had been generated on a single sequencing platform. HLA typing included class I and class II loci at four-digit resolution. Typing coverage differed by locus: A, B, C, DRB1 and DQB1 were typed in about 620-630 donors, DQA1 in approximately 520, DPA1 in some 610, and DPB1 in around 490. About five DR-DQ haplotypes were handled as single units for association and clustering, since linkage in the cohort was strong. Among around 400 genotyped donors of the cohort, an average of approximately 220,000 unique TCR beta nucleotide sequences was sequenced per donor, of which 15% to 20% were non-productive. Study-wide conclusions, independent of this receptor: CMV serostatus was the only immune exposure information available for the cohort. Presence/absence analyses assumed roughly uniform sequencing depth across donors, an assumption that may not hold. A later genetic analysis associated a missense DCLRE1C variant with V-gene and J-gene trimming of TCR beta chains, and an independent cohort replicated the association. In a later analysis, TCR association rates were found to vary across HLA loci, with the most associated TCRs seen for DRB1 alleles and the fewest for HLA-C alleles. According to a later genetic analysis, donors in an Asian-associated ancestry cluster had fewer N-insertions in productive TCRs than the approximately 700-donor mean. The earlier analysis of approximately 560 of the donors excluded roughly 17 rarely observed V segments, including chromosome 9 orphons, because counts were too low. Across donors, most TCR sequences were observed very rarely, whereas some public TCRs were present in many individuals. Linkage disequilibrium might explain the correlated functional status among segregating V segments, but an unknown experimental factor could not be excluded. It was suggested by the authors that the approach could potentially be generalized to other disease states and immunological phenotypes. When HLA alleles, especially DR and DQ, strongly co-occurred, TCR associations were difficult to assign to individual alleles. A further reported finding was that TCR beta sequences accurately predicted the HLA-A and HLA-B alleles for most subjects in the first cohort. Cytomegalovirus status was reported to be diagnosed by the classifier with high specificity and sensitivity in both the original and validation cohorts. This cohort had only TCR beta chains sequenced, and the lack of alpha or paired-chain data limited which features could be detected. A cluster of highly shared sequence variants was judged likely to represent a technical artifact of the sequencing pipeline. According to a later analysis, parvovirus B19, influenza, CMV and Epstein-Barr virus appeared linked to several top co-occurrence clusters. HLA typing was unavailable for some donors at each locus, so association tests used only the typed subset. Broadly in line with IMGT annotations, most TCR beta V segments showed up in productive rearrangements about 87% or about 30% of the time in an earlier analysis of several hundred of the donors. The study gave a list of 150 to 200 TCR beta chains associated with cytomegalovirus. In a later analysis, HLA-associated TCR beta chains were found to be more clonally expanded and to have lower generation probabilities than equally common non-associated chains. In vitro tests confirmed that three of the cytomegalovirus-associated TCR beta chains recognize cytomegalovirus antigens. According to a later analysis, most CMV-associated TCR beta chains appeared to be HLA-restricted, and the HLA associations seemed to be driven largely by CMV exposure. A later analysis associated 16,951 TCR beta sequences with specific HLA alleles at a false discovery rate of 0.05.

Library generation was performed with the immunoSEQ multiplex PCR assay. For the multiplex PCR, a mixture combining 60 forward primers for TCR Vbeta segments and 13 reverse primers for TCR Jbeta segments was used. A multiplex PCR assay on genomic DNA amplified the CDR3 region of rearranged TCR beta genes. Amplified TCR beta libraries were sequenced as 87-base-pair reads on the Illumina HiSeq System. As for the authors' bioinformatics: In a later analysis, some 80 million unique TCR beta chains were counted across the 650 to 750 repertoires, and some 10 million of these chains were shared by at least two donors. Raw reads were error-corrected and collapsed into unique sequences with a nearest-neighbor algorithm that merged closely related sequences to remove PCR and sequencing errors. CDR3 sequences were aligned to IMGT reference sequences to assign V, D and J gene segments. Each retained sequence needed at least a six-nucleotide match to both a V gene segment and a J gene segment. A rearrangement was called productive if the CDR3 had no stop codons and remained in frame with V and J, and every other rearrangement was called non-productive. Following IMGT convention, CDR3 was defined as the stretch from the second conserved V-encoded cysteine up to the conserved J-encoded phenylalanine. Sequences without an unambiguous match to a single V gene segment were excluded from the earlier analysis of about 600 of the donors. An earlier analysis of just under 600 of the donors called V segments functional above 56.7% productive rearrangements and segregating when the between-donor standard deviation exceeded 5%. A statistical classification framework was built to diagnose cytomegalovirus status from the catalog of TCR beta chain sequences. In a later analysis, TCR nucleotide sequences were compared against IMGT/GENE-DB human TR gene sequences so that V and J genes could be assigned. Using the TCRdist pipeline, a later analysis assigned CDR3 sequences along with most-parsimonious VDJ recombination scenarios. A later analysis defined each TCR beta chain by its CDR3 amino acid sequence plus V-gene family, and excluded reads lacking a unique V-gene family. A later analysis removed 500 to 600 highly shared, low-generation-probability nucleotide sequences to deal with suspected cross-contamination and a sequencing artifact. In a later analysis, a clonal expansion index for each public chain was calculated from normalized within-repertoire ranks of inferred template counts. A later analysis computed generation probabilities with a VDJ recombination model fitted to out-of-frame rearrangements, and checked the results against IGoR. Hypergeometric tests were used in a later analysis to score TCR-TCR, TCR-HLA and TCR-CMV co-occurrence, with a repertoire-size bias correction applied to the TCR pairs. In a later analysis, false discovery rates were estimated by permuting HLA or CMV assignments 20 times. In a later analysis, co-occurring TCRs were grouped using DBSCAN, and TCRdist sequence similarity was added for clustering within HLA-allele-positive subsets. Co-occurrence clustering excluded repertoires with fewer than 30,000 or more than 120,000 public chains, plus five with anomalous nucleotide sharing. TCRdb holds this immuneACCESS table with in-frame rearrangements only. Some clones are missing; in checked studies, unresolved V genes explain under half, and the rest has no known cause. V and J calls plus clone size are reproduced from that table; the DNA served to infer D and trimming. The sample has 150,000 to 200,000 clones on record, approximately 80% of them singletons. Of the sample, roughly 1.4% is held by the ten largest clones.

The cohort was made up of several hundred healthy bone marrow donors. All cohort members were sampled while nominally healthy, although unrecorded immune exposures were likely present. The donor tested CMV seropositive, placing the donor among the 250 to 350 seropositive members of the cohort. Each donor provided a peripheral blood sample, and peripheral blood mononuclear cells were used for TCR beta sequencing. The Qiagen DNeasy Blood Extraction Kit was used to extract genomic DNA from the blood cell samples. The clonotype was recovered from a girl between 5 and 17 years old in good health and CMV-seropositive. The specimen sequenced was PBMCs.

This receptor carries the CDR3 CASSFSWTSGRNTDTQYF. The nucleotide sequence is TGTGCCAGCAGCTTCTCGTGGACTAGCGGGAGAAACACAGATACGCAGTATTTT. The chain was built from TRBV28 and TRBJ2-3; TRBD2 lines up with 13 middle nucleotides. CDR1 and CDR2 were assigned from the germline V gene as MDHEN and SYDVKM. The germline V end is reduced by 6 bases and the J end by 2 bases; junction bases left unmatched: 11. The CDR3 goes from the cysteine to the phenylalanine over 18 residues. Only the CDR3 DNA is retained, 54 bases long and in frame from the first base.